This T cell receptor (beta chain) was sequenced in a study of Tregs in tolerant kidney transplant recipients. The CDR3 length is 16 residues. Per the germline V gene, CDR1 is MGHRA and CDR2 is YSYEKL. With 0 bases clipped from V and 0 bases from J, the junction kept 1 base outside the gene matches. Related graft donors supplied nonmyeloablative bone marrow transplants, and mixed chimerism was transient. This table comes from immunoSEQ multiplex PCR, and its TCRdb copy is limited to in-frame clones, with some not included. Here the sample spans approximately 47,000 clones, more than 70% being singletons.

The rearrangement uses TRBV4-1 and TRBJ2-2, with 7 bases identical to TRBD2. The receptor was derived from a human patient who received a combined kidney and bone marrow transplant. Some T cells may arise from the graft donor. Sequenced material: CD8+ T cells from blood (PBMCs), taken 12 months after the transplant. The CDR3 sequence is CASSQERGANTGELFF. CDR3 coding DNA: TGCGCCAGCAGCCAAGAACGGGGGGCGAACACCGGGGAGCTGTTTTTT.